One TCR beta chain is described in this entry. As yet, its antigen is unknown. Trimming removed 0 bases from V and 4 bases from J, with 16 bases in between. Germline lookup yields CDR1 KGHSH and CDR2 LQKENI. This CDR3 contains 17 residues. The data stem from a study of cytomegalovirus exposure and HLA in healthy donors. Study background: Both the approximately 130 validation repertoires and the roughly 700 first-cohort repertoires used the same platform, as reported by a later analysis. Findings and caveats of the study: Overall, around 160 TCR beta chains were annotated as cytomegalovirus-associated.

The donors were part of the validation cohort, which consisted of about 120 subjects and was separate from the first cohort of 666 subjects. Clones were read by immunoSEQ multiplex PCR, and TCRdb kept only the in-frame ones, dropping some. The profile shows approximately 57,000 clones, over 90% of them singletons. Sequencing was carried out using PBMCs. The genes are TRBV18 and TRBJ2-1; possible D gene TRBD2, 7 bases. The source of this sequence is a woman aged 18 to 35 in good health and CMV-seronegative. The CDR3, as DNA: TGTGCCAGCTCACCACCTCTCGGGGGCGGGGGATACAATGAGCAGTTCTTC. This sequence encodes CASSPPLGGGGYNEQFF. Looking up the rest from reference TRBV18 and TRBJ2-1 gives the full variable domain: NAGVMQNPRHLVRRRGQEARLRCSPMKGHSHVYWYRQLPEEGLKFMVYLQKENIIDESGMPKERFSAEFPKEGPSILRIQQVVRGDSAAYFCASSPPLGGGGYNEQFFGPGTRLTVL.